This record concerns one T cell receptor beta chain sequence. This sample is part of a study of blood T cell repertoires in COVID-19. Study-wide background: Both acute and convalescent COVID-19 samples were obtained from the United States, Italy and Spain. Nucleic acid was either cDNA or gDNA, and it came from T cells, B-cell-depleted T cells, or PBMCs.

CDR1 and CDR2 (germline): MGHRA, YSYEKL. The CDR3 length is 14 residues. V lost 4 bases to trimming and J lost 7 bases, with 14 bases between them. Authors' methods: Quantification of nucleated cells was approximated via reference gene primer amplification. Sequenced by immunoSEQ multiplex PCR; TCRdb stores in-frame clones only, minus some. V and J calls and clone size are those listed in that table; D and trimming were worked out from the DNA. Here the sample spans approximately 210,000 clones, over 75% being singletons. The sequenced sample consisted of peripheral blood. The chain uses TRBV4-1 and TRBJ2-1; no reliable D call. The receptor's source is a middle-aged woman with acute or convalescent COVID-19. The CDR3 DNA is TGCGCCAGCAGCCGATCCGTAGAGTTGAATGAGCAGTTCTTC. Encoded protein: CASSRSVELNEQFF.